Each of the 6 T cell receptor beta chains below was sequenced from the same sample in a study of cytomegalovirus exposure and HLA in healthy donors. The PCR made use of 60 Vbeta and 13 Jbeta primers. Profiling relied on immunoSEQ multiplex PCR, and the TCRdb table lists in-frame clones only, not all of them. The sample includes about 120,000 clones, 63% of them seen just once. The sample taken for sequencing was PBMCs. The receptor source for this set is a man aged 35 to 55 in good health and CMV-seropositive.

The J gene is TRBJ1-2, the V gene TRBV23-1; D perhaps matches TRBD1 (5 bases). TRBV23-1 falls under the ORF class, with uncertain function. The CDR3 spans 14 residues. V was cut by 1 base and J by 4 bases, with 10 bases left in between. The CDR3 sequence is CASSQLRGCYGYTF. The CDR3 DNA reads TGCGCCAGCAGTCAATTAAGGGGCTGCTATGGCTACACCTTC.

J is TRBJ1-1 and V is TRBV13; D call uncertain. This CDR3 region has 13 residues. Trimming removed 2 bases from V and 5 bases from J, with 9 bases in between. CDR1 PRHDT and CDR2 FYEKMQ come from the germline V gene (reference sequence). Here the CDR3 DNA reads TGTGCCAGCAGCTTAACGTCAGAAACTGAAGCTTTCTTT. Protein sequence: CASSLTSETEAFF.

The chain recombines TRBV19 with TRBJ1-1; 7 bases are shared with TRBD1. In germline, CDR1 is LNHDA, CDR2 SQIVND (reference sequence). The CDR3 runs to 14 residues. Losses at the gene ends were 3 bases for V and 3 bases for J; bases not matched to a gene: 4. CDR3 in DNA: TGTGCCAGTAGTATTAGACAGGGTGACACTGAAGCTTTCTTT. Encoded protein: CASSIRQGDTEAFF.

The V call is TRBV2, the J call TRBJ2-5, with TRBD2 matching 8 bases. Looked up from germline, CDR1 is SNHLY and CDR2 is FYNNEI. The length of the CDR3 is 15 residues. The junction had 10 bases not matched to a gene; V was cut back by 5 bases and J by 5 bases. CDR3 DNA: TGTGCCAGCAGTCTGACAGGACTAGCCTATGAGACCCAGTACTTC. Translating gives CASSLTGLAYETQYF.

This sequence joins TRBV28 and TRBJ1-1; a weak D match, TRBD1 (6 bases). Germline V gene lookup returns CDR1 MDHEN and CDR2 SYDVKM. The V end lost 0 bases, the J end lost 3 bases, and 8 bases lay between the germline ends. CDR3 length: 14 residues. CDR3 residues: CASSLWDSHTEAFF. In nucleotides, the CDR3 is TGTGCCAGCAGTTTATGGGACAGTCACACTGAAGCTTTCTTT.

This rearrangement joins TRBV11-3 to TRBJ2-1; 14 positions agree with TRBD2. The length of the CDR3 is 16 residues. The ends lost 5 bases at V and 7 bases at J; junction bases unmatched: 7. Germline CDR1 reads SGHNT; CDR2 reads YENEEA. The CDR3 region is CASSTGTSGGVNEQFF. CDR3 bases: TGTGCCAGCAGCACCGGGACTAGCGGGGGCGTTAATGAGCAGTTCTTC. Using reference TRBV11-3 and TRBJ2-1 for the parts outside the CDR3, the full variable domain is EAGVVQSPRYKIIEKKQPVAFWCNPISGHNTLYWYLQNLGQGPELLIRYENEEAVDDSQLPKDRFSAERLKGVDSTLKIQPAELGDSAVYLCASSTGTSGGVNEQFFGPGTRLTVL.